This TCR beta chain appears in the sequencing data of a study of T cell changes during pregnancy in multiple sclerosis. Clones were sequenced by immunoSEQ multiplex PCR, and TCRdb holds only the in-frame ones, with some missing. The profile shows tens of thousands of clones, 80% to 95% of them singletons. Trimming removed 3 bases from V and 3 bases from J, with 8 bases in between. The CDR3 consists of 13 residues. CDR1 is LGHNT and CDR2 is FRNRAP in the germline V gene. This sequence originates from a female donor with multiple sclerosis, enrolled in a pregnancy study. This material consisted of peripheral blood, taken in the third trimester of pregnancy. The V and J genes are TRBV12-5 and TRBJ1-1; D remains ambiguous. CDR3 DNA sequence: TGTGCTAGTGGTTTTTTCGGAGACACTGAAGCTTTCTTT. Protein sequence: CASGFFGDTEAFF.